What follows is one TCR beta chain and its context. No antigen is known for it. No base-level quality is on record; no much larger clone is a single base apart. The data are from a study of control samples from healthy donors and cancer patients (dated by TCRdb to 2020 to 2022). The library was prepared using the immunoSEQ multiplex PCR assay. TCRdb stores this immuneACCESS table with in-frame sequences only. Part of the clones is absent; in the studies checked, under half of the shortfall reflects unresolved V genes, and no reason is known for the rest. This sample gives 350,000 to 450,000 clones in total; around 90% of them show up just once. 6% to 7% of the sample is taken by the ten largest. V ends up 6 bases short and J 0 bases short, with an unmatched junction base count of 4. Including cysteine and phenylalanine, the CDR3 has 15 amino acids. Of the read, only the CDR3 DNA is kept; its 45 bases are in frame from base 1. As encoded in the germline V gene, CDR1 is MNHEY while CDR2 is SVGAGI.

Sequencing was performed on PBMCs. The sequence joins TRBV6-5 to TRBJ1-1, and TRBD1 aligns with 10 junction nucleotides. The TCR originated in a man aged 40-55 years with head and neck cancer. In nucleotides, the sequence is TGTGCCAGCAGCCGACAGGGGGCGATGAACACTGAAGCTTTCTTT. It specifies CASSRQGAMNTEAFF.